Listed below are T cell receptor beta chains from one sample, sequenced in a study of blood T cell repertoires in COVID-19. Measured with immunoSEQ multiplex PCR; TCRdb has only the in-frame clones, and not every one. This table has roughly 120,000 clones, about nine tenths appearing once. The source material was peripheral blood. These receptors originate from a human donor in a cohort sampled during active COVID-19. The CDR3 runs from the conserved cysteine through the conserved F or W. The order of the fields is V gene, J gene, D gene, clone size, CDR3 protein, CDR3 DNA. A D gene is named only where the DNA matches it firmly. Size is omitted from some rows. Given values are once, few, many or a class for expanded clones.

V: TRBV7-3
J: TRBJ2-1
D: TRBD2
size: -
CDR3: CASSFQRGAYNEQFF
DNA: TGTGCCAGCAGCTTCCAGCGGGGGGCCTACAATGAGCAGTTCTTC

V: TRBV4-1
J: TRBJ1-3
D: -
size: -
CDR3: CASSQDLQSRNTIYF
DNA: TGCGCCAGCAGCCAAGATCTACAGTCGAGAAACACCATATATTTT

V: TRBV10-3
J: TRBJ2-7
D: TRBD2
size: -
CDR3: CAISDSREGYEQYF
DNA: TGTGCCATCAGTGATTCGCGGGAGGGGTACGAGCAGTACTTC

V: TRBV9
J: TRBJ1-1
D: -
size: once
CDR3: CASSTVPTLTEAFF
DNA: TGTGCCAGCAGCACAGTACCGACCCTCACTGAAGCTTTCTTT

V: TRBV21-1
J: TRBJ2-7
D: -
size: -
CDR3: CASSMGLAGVRPYEQYF
DNA: TGTGCCAGCAGCATGGGACTAGCGGGAGTACGCCCCTACGAGCAGTACTTC

V: TRBV15
J: TRBJ2-5
D: -
size: -
CDR3: CATSRGPRETQYF
DNA: TGTGCCACCAGCAGGGGGCCCCGGGAGACCCAGTACTTC

V: TRBV6-5
J: TRBJ1-5
D: -
size: -
CDR3: CASSYRGRGNQPQHF
DNA: TGTGCCAGCAGTTACCGGGGAAGGGGCAATCAGCCCCAGCATTTT

V: TRBV19
J: TRBJ2-2
D: TRBD2
size: -
CDR3: CASSPGGLAGGAGELFF
DNA: TGTGCCAGTAGTCCGGGAGGACTAGCGGGGGGTGCCGGGGAGCTGTTTTTT

V: TRBV3-1/TRBV3-2
J: TRBJ2-5
D: TRBD2
size: -
CDR3: CASSQPLAGGGQETQYF
DNA: TGTGCCAGCAGCCAACCCCTTGCGGGCGGGGGGCAAGAGACCCAGTACTTC

V: TRBV25-1
J: TRBJ2-1
D: -
size: -
CDR3: CASSEDRSLGQFF
DNA: TGTGCCAGCAGTGAAGACAGGTCCCTTGGGCAGTTCTTC

V: TRBV2
J: TRBJ1-2
D: TRBD1
size: -
CDR3: CASRWDRDYGYTF
DNA: TGTGCCAGCAGGTGGGACAGGGACTATGGCTACACCTTC

V: TRBV5-6
J: TRBJ2-1
D: TRBD1
size: -
CDR3: CASSLVRQGPSYNEQFF
DNA: TGTGCCAGCAGCTTGGTCCGACAGGGGCCCTCCTACAATGAGCAGTTCTTC

V: TRBV27
J: TRBJ1-1
D: -
size: -
CDR3: CASSLSRNTEAFF
DNA: TGTGCCAGCAGCCTCTCGAGGAACACTGAAGCTTTCTTT

V: TRBV24-1
J: TRBJ2-1
D: TRBD2
size: -
CDR3: CATSDSRGRPTEQFF
DNA: TGTGCCACCAGTGATTCTCGCGGGAGGCCGACCGAGCAGTTCTTC

V: TRBV5-1
J: TRBJ2-2
D: TRBD2
size: -
CDR3: CASSPRTSGTGELFF
DNA: TGCGCCAGCAGCCCAAGGACTAGCGGGACCGGGGAGCTGTTTTTT

V: TRBV10-3
J: TRBJ2-7
D: -
size: -
CDR3: CAISLTEYEQYF
DNA: TGTGCCATCAGTTTGACAGAATACGAGCAGTACTTC

V: TRBV5-5
J: TRBJ1-5
D: -
size: -
CDR3: CASSFGGWQPNQPQHF
DNA: TGTGCCAGCAGCTTTGGGGGGTGGCAGCCCAATCAGCCCCAGCATTTT

V: TRBV7-2
J: TRBJ2-7
D: -
size: many
CDR3: CASSLGGVRGDEQYF
DNA: TGTGCCAGCAGCTTAGGGGGCGTAAGGGGTGACGAGCAGTACTTC

V: TRBV6-5
J: TRBJ2-7
D: -
size: -
CDR3: CASSYSRARGEQYF
DNA: TGTGCCAGCAGTTACTCCCGGGCCCGGGGCGAGCAGTACTTC

V: TRBV6-6
J: TRBJ1-2
D: -
size: -
CDR3: CASSYGGARDGYTF
DNA: TGTGCCAGCAGTTACGGAGGGGCGCGTGATGGCTACACCTTC

V: TRBV6-5
J: TRBJ2-2
D: TRBD1
size: few
CDR3: CASGQGITGELFF
DNA: TGTGCCAGCGGACAGGGTATCACCGGGGAGCTGTTTTTT

V: TRBV12-5
J: TRBJ1-5
D: TRBD1
size: -
CDR3: CAPLPGQGGDQPQHF
DNA: TGTGCCCCCTTGCCCGGACAGGGGGGGGATCAGCCCCAGCATTTT